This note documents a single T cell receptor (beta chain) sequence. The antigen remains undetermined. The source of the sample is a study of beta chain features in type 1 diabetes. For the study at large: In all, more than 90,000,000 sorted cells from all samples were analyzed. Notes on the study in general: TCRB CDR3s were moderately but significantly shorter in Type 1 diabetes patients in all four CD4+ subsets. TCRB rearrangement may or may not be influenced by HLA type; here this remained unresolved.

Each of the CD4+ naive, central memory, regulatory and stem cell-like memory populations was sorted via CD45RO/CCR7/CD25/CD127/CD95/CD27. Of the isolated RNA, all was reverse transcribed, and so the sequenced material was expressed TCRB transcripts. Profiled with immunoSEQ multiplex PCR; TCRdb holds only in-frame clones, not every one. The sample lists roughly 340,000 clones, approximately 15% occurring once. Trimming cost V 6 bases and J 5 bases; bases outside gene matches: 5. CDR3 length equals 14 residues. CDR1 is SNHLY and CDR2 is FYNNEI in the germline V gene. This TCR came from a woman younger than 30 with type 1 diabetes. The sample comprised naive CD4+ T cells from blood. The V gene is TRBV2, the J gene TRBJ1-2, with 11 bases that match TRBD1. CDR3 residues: CASRTGTGGYGYTF. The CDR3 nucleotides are TGTGCCAGCAGGACCGGGACAGGGGGTTATGGCTACACCTTC.